This is a list of T cell receptor beta chains from one sample in a study of blood T cell repertoires in COVID-19. Only in-frame clones appear in the TCRdb table, and some are missing; sequencing was by immunoSEQ multiplex PCR. This table has about 300,000 clones, approximately 91% appearing once. Sequencing was done on a sample of peripheral blood. These receptor sequences come from a man between 18 and 29 years old with active or convalescent COVID-19. Both conserved end residues are part of each CDR3. Each record gives: J gene, D gene, clone size, V gene, CDR3 protein, CDR3 DNA. The D gene is left open where the match is weak. Size is omitted from some rows. Given values are once, few, many or a class for expanded clones.

TRBJ1-2 | - | - | TRBV7-9 | CATPTTTGYTYGYTF | TGTGCCACCCCCACTACAACAGGGTATACCTATGGCTACACCTTC
TRBJ1-1 | - | once | TRBV25-1 | CASSDTGEVTPEAFF | TGTGCCAGCAGTGACACGGGGGAGGTCACCCCTGAAGCTTTCTTT
TRBJ1-1 | TRBD1 | once | TRBV29-1 | CSVVGQGRGIAFF | TGCAGCGTTGTGGGACAGGGTCGGGGCATAGCTTTCTTT
TRBJ1-2 | TRBD1 | - | TRBV19 | CASSLPEFPRGRDYGYTF | TGTGCCAGTAGCCTTCCGGAATTTCCCAGGGGGCGCGACTATGGCTACACCTTC
TRBJ1-1 | TRBD1 | - | TRBV29-1 | CSVEKSGRGRYTEAFF | TGCAGCGTTGAAAAATCGGGCAGGGGGCGATACACTGAAGCTTTCTTT
TRBJ2-5 | - | - | TRBV2 | CASSAYRAETQYF | TGTGCCAGCAGTGCCTACAGGGCGGAGACCCAGTACTTC
TRBJ1-1 | TRBD1 | - | TRBV5-1 | CASSFGTGEQTEAFF | TGCGCCAGCAGCTTTGGTACAGGGGAGCAGACTGAAGCTTTCTTT
TRBJ2-3 | - | - | TRBV5-1 | CASSFSQGPTDTQYF | TGCGCCAGCAGCTTTTCACAGGGTCCCACAGATACGCAGTATTTT
TRBJ2-1 | - | - | TRBV29-1 | CSVVWASSSYNEQFF | TGCAGCGTTGTTTGGGCCTCCAGCTCCTACAATGAGCAGTTCTTC
TRBJ2-7 | TRBD1 | - | TRBV19 | CASREQGAYEQYF | TGTGCCAGTAGAGAACAGGGGGCCTACGAGCAGTACTTC